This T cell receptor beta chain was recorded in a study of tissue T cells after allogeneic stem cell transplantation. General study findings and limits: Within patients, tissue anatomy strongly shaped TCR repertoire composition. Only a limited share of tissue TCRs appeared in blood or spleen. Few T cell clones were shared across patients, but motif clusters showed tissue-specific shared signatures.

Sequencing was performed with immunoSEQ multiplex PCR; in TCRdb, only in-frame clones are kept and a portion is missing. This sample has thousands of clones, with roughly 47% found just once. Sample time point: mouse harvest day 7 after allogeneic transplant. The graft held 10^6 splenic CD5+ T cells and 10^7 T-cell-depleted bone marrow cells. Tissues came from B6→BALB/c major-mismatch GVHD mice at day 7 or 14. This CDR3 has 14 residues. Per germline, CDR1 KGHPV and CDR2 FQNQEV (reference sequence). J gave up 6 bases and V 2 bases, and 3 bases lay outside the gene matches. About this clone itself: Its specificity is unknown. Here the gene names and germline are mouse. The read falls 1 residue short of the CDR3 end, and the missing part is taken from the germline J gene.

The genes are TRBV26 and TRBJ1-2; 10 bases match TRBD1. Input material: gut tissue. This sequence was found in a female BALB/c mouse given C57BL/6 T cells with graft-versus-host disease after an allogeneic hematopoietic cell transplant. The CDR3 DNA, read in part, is TGTGCCAGCAGTCTGCTGGGACAGGGGCCCGACTACACC. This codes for CASSLLGQGPDYT. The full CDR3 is CASSLLGQGPDYTF.